This T cell receptor beta chain was observed in a study of identical twins. General study points: Cord blood beta clonotypes that were abundant carried fewer insertions, and memory repertoires showed no such trend. Out-of-frame alpha sequences common to twins exhibited a surplus of low generation probability. Compared with models, monozygotic twins showed more out-of-frame TCR alpha sharing.

Template switching added a universal primer site; cDNA carried unique molecular identifiers. From the 5' RACE reads, TCRdb called clonotypes with MiXCR, one entry per CDR3 protein. Of more than 200,000 distinct CDR3 sequences in the sample, about 14% are singletons; the top ten hold approximately 8.2%. The CDR3 extends over 13 amino acids. V lost 7 bases, J lost 2 bases, and 3 bases stayed unmatched. CDR1 and CDR2 from the germline V gene are GTSNPN and SVGIG (reference sequence). Turning to this clonotype: Its antigen is still unknown.

The sequence was obtained from a woman in her late teens or twenties in good health. The chain links TRBV30 to TRBJ2-2; TRBD2 aligns across 8 bases. Input material: memory (CD45RO+) T cells sorted from blood. The CDR3 coding sequence is TGTGCCTTGAGCGGGAGCAACACCGGGGAGCTGTTTTTT. This translates into CALSGSNTGELFF.